This note documents a single T cell receptor beta chain sequence. What it binds is not known. The data were obtained in a study of a mutant IDH1 vaccine in newly diagnosed glioma. In the study overall: Vaccination of patients was performed eight times, in weeks 1, 3, 5, 7, 11, 15, 19 and 23.

Time point noted: week 11, during vaccination. Doses comprised 300 ug of mutant IDH1 20-mer peptide each, plus topical imiquimod. In germline, CDR1 is MNHNS, CDR2 SASEGT. This CDR3 is built from 15 residues. Trimming pared 3 bases from V and 4 bases from J, leaving 15 bases between. Clones were sequenced by immunoSEQ multiplex PCR, and TCRdb holds only the in-frame ones, with some missing. The sample lists tens of thousands of clones, roughly two thirds seen once, with approximately 11% in the top ten. The sequence was obtained from a man between 18 and 35 years old with glioma. Some clones in this sample may be carry-over from other donors' samples. J is TRBJ1-2 and V is TRBV6-1; D is perhaps TRBD1 (5 bases). Source: peripheral blood mononuclear cells (PBMCs), taken from a glioma patient whose treatment included an IDH1 peptide vaccine. CDR3 sequence reads: CASSDGGTLVYGYTF. The CDR3 DNA reads as TGTGCCAGCAGTGACGGGGGAACCCTTGTCTATGGCTACACCTTC.